This T cell receptor (beta chain) emerged from a study of blood T cell repertoires in COVID-19. On the study more broadly: The origin of the acute and convalescent COVID-19 samples was the United States, Italy and Spain. Sample material is recorded as cDNA or gDNA derived from T cells, B-cell-depleted T cells, or PBMCs.

Per the authors' pipeline: Researchers report that nucleated cell counts were estimated from reference gene primer amplification. Repertoires were generated with immunoSEQ multiplex PCR, while TCRdb's copy carries only in-frame clones and drops some. That table is the source of V, J and clone size, and D and trimming were worked out from the DNA. The sample records roughly 40,000 clones, roughly 80% being singletons. CDR1 and CDR2 (germline): SNHLY, FYNNEI. With 6 bases removed from V and 3 bases from J, the gap between germline ends came to 9 bases. The CDR3 is 13 residues long. The specimen was peripheral blood. This chain links TRBV2 with TRBJ1-5; D might be TRBD1 (6 bases). This TCR was recovered from a woman aged 80 or over with acute or convalescent COVID-19. The CDR3 nucleotides read TGTGCCAGCAGCCGGGACATCAATCAGCCCCAGCATTTT. It codes for CASSRDINQPQHF.